This TCR beta chain was documented in a study of early T cells in non-severe SARS-CoV-2 infection listed by TCRdb under 2021. General notes on the study: Because TCR sequencing relied on bulk RNA taken from unsorted whole blood, pairing of alpha and beta chains was not possible.

The method was 5' RACE. Sequencing used a NextSeq 500. In the TCR library protocol, unique molecular identifiers were attached to individual cDNA molecules to correct for PCR bias and sequencing error. TCR alpha and beta chains were both sequenced, and the abundances of alpha and beta sequences in each sample were closely correlated with each other. As for how the authors treated the data: V gene, J gene and CDR3 annotation of TCR sequences was performed with Decombinator V4. Expanded TCRs were defined as changing significantly between any two time points under a Poisson model with p below 0.0001. TCR abundances were normalised to the total number of TCRs sequenced per sample and expressed as counts per million. TRAV1-2 paired with TRAJ12, TRAJ20 or TRAJ33 defined MAIT TCRs, while TRAV10 paired with TRAJ18 defined iNKT TCRs. A search of VDJdb, accessed on 1 November 2021, was run for TCRs annotated to CMV, EBV and SARS-CoV-2, with TCRs annotated for multiple antigens excluded. TCRdb passed the public sequencing reads through fastp at Q25 and MiXCR, retaining productive beta sequences. Each entry merges the rows of one CDR3 protein and shows their most common DNA and genes. TCRdb, not the original authors, processed these V and J calls. The sample has 110,000 or so distinct CDR3 sequences on record, 9% to 14% of them singletons. The ten largest clonotypes hold around 3% of the sample.

Concerning this clonotype: Its antigen remains undetermined. Base qualities are not at hand, and no much larger clone is one base apart.

Broad study findings and their caveats: VDJdb matching was skewed toward anti-spike CD8 responses and likely underestimated virus-specific expansions by missing private and CD4 specificities.

V loses 6 bases, J loses 5 bases, and the germline ends lie 16 bases apart. The CDR3 sequence holds 14 residues, the cysteine and phenylalanine included. Of the read, only the CDR3 DNA is kept; its 42 bases are in frame from base 1. The study was a case-control design nested within a healthcare worker cohort in London, UK, with weekly nasopharyngeal swab PCR tests and blood sampling. Healthcare workers were recruited between 23 and 31 March 2020, during the week of the UK lockdown, and were followed weekly for up to about 15 weeks. The sample taken for sequencing was whole blood. In this chain, TRBV12-3 or TRBV12-4 is recombined with TRBJ1-1; the D gene is perhaps TRBD1, from 5 matching bases. This TCR was recovered from an adult who was a healthcare worker with PCR-confirmed SARS-CoV-2 infection or an uninfected control (not recorded which). The CDR3 here reads CASSLGGRGTEAFF. The nucleotide sequence reads TGTGCCAGCAGCCTTGGGGGTCGGGGGACTGAAGCTTTCTTT.